The rows below give T cell receptor beta chains drawn from one sample of a study of T cell changes during pregnancy in multiple sclerosis. Here immunoSEQ multiplex PCR was the method, and the copy in TCRdb shows in-frame clones only, minus some. Of under 75,000 clones listed, over 90% were seen once; the top ten hold about 0.31%. The sample was CD4+ T cells from peripheral blood mononuclear cells, taken after pregnancy. Every receptor here comes from a female donor with multiple sclerosis, enrolled in a pregnancy study. The CDR3 runs from the conserved cysteine through the conserved F or W. The order of the fields is J gene, D gene, clone size, V gene, CDR3 length, CDR3 DNA, CDR3 protein. D genes are given only for firm matches. Some rows mark clone size as missing; the rest say once, few, many or name a class of expanded clone.

j_gene: TRBJ1-2
d_gene: NA
abundance: NA
v_gene: TRBV6-4
len: 13
CDR3nt: TGTGCCAGCAGTGACTCGATCGACGGGGGCTACACCTTC
CDR3aa: CASSDSIDGGYTF

j_gene: TRBJ2-7
d_gene: TRBD2
abundance: NA
v_gene: TRBV5-4
len: 16
CDR3nt: TGTGCCAGCAGCCCGAGGGGAGGGACCGGGGGATACGAGCAGTACTTC
CDR3aa: CASSPRGGTGGYEQYF

j_gene: TRBJ2-7
d_gene: TRBD2
abundance: NA
v_gene: TRBV5-4
len: 16
CDR3nt: TGTGCCAGCAGCTTGTTTGCGACTAGCGGCTCCTACGAGCAGTACTTC
CDR3aa: CASSLFATSGSYEQYF

j_gene: TRBJ1-4
d_gene: TRBD1
abundance: NA
v_gene: TRBV30
len: 16
CDR3nt: TGTGCCTGGAGACCGGACAGGGGGCGTCCTAATGAAAAACTGTTTTTT
CDR3aa: CAWRPDRGRPNEKLFF

j_gene: TRBJ2-1
d_gene: TRBD1
abundance: NA
v_gene: TRBV28
len: 15
CDR3nt: TGTGCCAGCAGATTTAACAGGGGGTACAACAATGAGCAGTTCTTC
CDR3aa: CASRFNRGYNNEQFF

j_gene: TRBJ2-3
d_gene: NA
abundance: NA
v_gene: TRBV6-1
len: 16
CDR3nt: TGTGCCAGCAGTGAATGGGTGGGAGGAGTAACAGATACGCAGTATTTT
CDR3aa: CASSEWVGGVTDTQYF

j_gene: TRBJ2-1
d_gene: TRBD1
abundance: NA
v_gene: TRBV9
len: 15
CDR3nt: TGTGCCAGCAGTCCTGACAGGGGATCTTACAATGAGCAGTTCTTC
CDR3aa: CASSPDRGSYNEQFF

j_gene: TRBJ1-2
d_gene: NA
abundance: once
v_gene: TRBV5-6
len: 14
CDR3nt: TGTGCCAGCAGCCTGATCAAGACTAGAGAGGGCTACACCTTC
CDR3aa: CASSLIKTREGYTF

j_gene: TRBJ1-1
d_gene: NA
abundance: NA
v_gene: TRBV5-1
len: 13
CDR3nt: TGCGCCAGCAGCCACGGGGGAGACACTGAAGCTTTCTTT
CDR3aa: CASSHGGDTEAFF

j_gene: TRBJ2-7
d_gene: TRBD1
abundance: NA
v_gene: TRBV14
len: 13
CDR3nt: TGTGCCAGCAGCCAATACAGGGGGGACGAGCAGTACTTC
CDR3aa: CASSQYRGDEQYF

j_gene: TRBJ1-1
d_gene: TRBD1
abundance: NA
v_gene: TRBV2
len: 14
CDR3nt: TGTGCCAGCACTTTGGACAGGGCCAACACTGAAGCTTTCTTT
CDR3aa: CASTLDRANTEAFF

j_gene: TRBJ2-1
d_gene: NA
abundance: NA
v_gene: TRBV29-1
len: 15
CDR3nt: TGCAGCGTTGACAAAACAGGGAGCTCCTACAATGAGCAGTTCTTC
CDR3aa: CSVDKTGSSYNEQFF

j_gene: TRBJ1-1
d_gene: TRBD1
abundance: NA
v_gene: TRBV7-9
len: 15
CDR3nt: TGTGCCAGCAGCTGGACAGGGAATATGAACACTGAAGCTTTCTTT
CDR3aa: CASSWTGNMNTEAFF

j_gene: TRBJ1-2
d_gene: TRBD1
abundance: NA
v_gene: TRBV6-1
len: 14
CDR3nt: TGTGCCAGCAGGGGCAGGGGGCAAGACTATGGCTACACCTTC
CDR3aa: CASRGRGQDYGYTF

j_gene: TRBJ2-1
d_gene: TRBD2
abundance: NA
v_gene: TRBV7-8
len: 17
CDR3nt: TGTGCCAGCAGCTGGTCCCTAGCGGGGGAGCCGGTCAATGAGCAGTTCTTC
CDR3aa: CASSWSLAGEPVNEQFF

j_gene: TRBJ1-3
d_gene: NA
abundance: NA
v_gene: TRBV19
len: 16
CDR3nt: TGTGCCAGTAGTCCCTCGACAACAAGCTCTGGAAACACCATATATTTT
CDR3aa: CASSPSTTSSGNTIYF

j_gene: TRBJ2-7
d_gene: NA
abundance: NA
v_gene: TRBV28
len: 16
CDR3nt: TGTGCCAGCAGTTTATTGGGCGGGATTTCCTCTTTCGAGCAGTACTTC
CDR3aa: CASSLLGGISSFEQYF

j_gene: TRBJ1-6
d_gene: NA
abundance: once
v_gene: TRBV18
len: 15
CDR3nt: TGTGCTAGCTCACCGCTACAGGGCCCCAATTCACCCCTCCACTTT
CDR3aa: CASSPLQGPNSPLHF

j_gene: TRBJ2-7
d_gene: TRBD1
abundance: NA
v_gene: TRBV10-2
len: 16
CDR3nt: TGCGCCAGCAGTGAGTCTGTCGGACAGGGGATGGGCGAGCAGTACTTC
CDR3aa: CASSESVGQGMGEQYF

j_gene: TRBJ2-1
d_gene: TRBD1
abundance: NA
v_gene: TRBV2
len: 14
CDR3nt: TGTGCCAGCAGTGGGACAGGGCCTCCCAATGAGCAGTTCTTC
CDR3aa: CASSGTGPPNEQFF

j_gene: TRBJ1-5
d_gene: NA
abundance: NA
v_gene: TRBV5-1
len: 15
CDR3nt: TGCGCCAGCAGCCTAGGGGGGGGGCCGAATCAGCCCCAGCATTTT
CDR3aa: CASSLGGGPNQPQHF

j_gene: TRBJ1-5
d_gene: TRBD1
abundance: NA
v_gene: TRBV15
len: 15
CDR3nt: TGTGCCACCAGCAGAGAAACAGGGGGCGGTCAGCCCCAGCATTTT
CDR3aa: CATSRETGGGQPQHF

j_gene: TRBJ2-1
d_gene: NA
abundance: NA
v_gene: TRBV28
len: 14
CDR3nt: TGTGCCAGCAGTTTAGCGGAGGGGTACAATGAGCAGTTCTTC
CDR3aa: CASSLAEGYNEQFF

j_gene: TRBJ2-2
d_gene: NA
abundance: NA
v_gene: TRBV28
len: 14
CDR3nt: TGTGCCAGCATCCACGGAGGGGACACCGGGGAGCTGTTTTTT
CDR3aa: CASIHGGDTGELFF

j_gene: TRBJ2-7
d_gene: NA
abundance: once
v_gene: TRBV5-1
len: 13
CDR3nt: TGCGCCAGCAGCTTTAGAGTTTCCTACGAGCAGTACTTC
CDR3aa: CASSFRVSYEQYF

j_gene: TRBJ1-5
d_gene: NA
abundance: NA
v_gene: TRBV18
len: 15
CDR3nt: TGTGCCAGCTCACCAGTCGGGGGGATGCGTCAGCCCCAGCATTTT
CDR3aa: CASSPVGGMRQPQHF

j_gene: TRBJ1-1
d_gene: NA
abundance: NA
v_gene: TRBV21-1
len: 13
CDR3nt: TGTGCCAGCCTAGGGACAGAGGACACTGAAGCTTTCTTT
CDR3aa: CASLGTEDTEAFF

j_gene: TRBJ1-1
d_gene: TRBD1
abundance: NA
v_gene: TRBV19
len: 15
CDR3nt: TGTGCCAGTAGTCCCGGGGCAGGACAGGGGCCTGAAGCTTTCTTT
CDR3aa: CASSPGAGQGPEAFF

j_gene: TRBJ1-2
d_gene: NA
abundance: NA
v_gene: TRBV10-2
len: 16
CDR3nt: TGCGCCAGCAGTCAGGGGTCCACAGGGACCTACTATGGCTACACCTTC
CDR3aa: CASSQGSTGTYYGYTF

j_gene: TRBJ2-7
d_gene: TRBD1
abundance: NA
v_gene: TRBV6-5
len: 15
CDR3nt: TGTGCCAGCAGTTACTCGAGGGACAGAACCTACGAGCAGTACTTC
CDR3aa: CASSYSRDRTYEQYF

j_gene: TRBJ2-1
d_gene: NA
abundance: once
v_gene: TRBV5-1
len: 14
CDR3nt: TGCGCCAGCAGCTTCGGGGGAGCGAGCAATGAGCAGTTCTTC
CDR3aa: CASSFGGASNEQFF

j_gene: TRBJ2-1
d_gene: NA
abundance: NA
v_gene: TRBV19
len: 15
CDR3nt: TGTGCCAGTAGTAGTCCACTAGGTTCCTACAATGAGCAGTTCTTC
CDR3aa: CASSSPLGSYNEQFF

j_gene: TRBJ1-4
d_gene: NA
abundance: NA
v_gene: TRBV5-1
len: 15
CDR3nt: TGCGCCAGCAGCTTGGAGGCGGCGGGAGGTGAAAAACTGTTTTTT
CDR3aa: CASSLEAAGGEKLFF

j_gene: TRBJ2-7
d_gene: NA
abundance: NA
v_gene: TRBV6-1
len: 14
CDR3nt: TGTGCCAGCAGTGCAAGGACAGTCTCCTACGAGCAGTACTTC
CDR3aa: CASSARTVSYEQYF

j_gene: TRBJ2-1
d_gene: TRBD1
abundance: NA
v_gene: TRBV7-2
len: 14
CDR3nt: TGTGCCAGCAGCCCTCCGGGACAGGGACCTGAGCAGTTCTTC
CDR3aa: CASSPPGQGPEQFF

j_gene: TRBJ2-3
d_gene: NA
abundance: NA
v_gene: TRBV5-3
len: 16
CDR3nt: TGTGCCAGAAGCTTGGATAATGGGGGCGGCACAGATACGCAGTATTTT
CDR3aa: CARSLDNGGGTDTQYF

j_gene: TRBJ1-1
d_gene: TRBD1
abundance: NA
v_gene: TRBV6-5
len: 13
CDR3nt: TGTGCCAGCAGGGGACAGGGATACACTGAAGCTTTCTTT
CDR3aa: CASRGQGYTEAFF

j_gene: TRBJ2-7
d_gene: TRBD1
abundance: NA
v_gene: TRBV11-1
len: 13
CDR3nt: TGTGCCAGCAGCTCCGGGACAGGGTACGAGCAGTACTTC
CDR3aa: CASSSGTGYEQYF

j_gene: TRBJ1-2
d_gene: NA
abundance: NA
v_gene: TRBV7-9
len: 11
CDR3nt: TGTGCCAGCAGCCCCGAACTCCGGGTCACCTTC
CDR3aa: CASSPELRVTF

j_gene: TRBJ2-7
d_gene: TRBD1
abundance: NA
v_gene: TRBV27
len: 15
CDR3nt: TGTGCCAGCAGTTCGGGACAGGTTGAATCCCACGAGCAGTACTTC
CDR3aa: CASSSGQVESHEQYF

j_gene: TRBJ2-1
d_gene: TRBD1
abundance: once
v_gene: TRBV19
len: 16
CDR3nt: TGTGCCAGTAGTATAGGCGGGACAGGGCCTTACAATGAGCAGTTCTTC
CDR3aa: CASSIGGTGPYNEQFF

j_gene: TRBJ2-1
d_gene: TRBD2
abundance: NA
v_gene: TRBV5-1
len: 16
CDR3nt: TGCGCCAGCAGCTTGGGACCGGGACTAGCGCAATATGAGCAGTTCTTC
CDR3aa: CASSLGPGLAQYEQFF

j_gene: TRBJ1-5
d_gene: TRBD1
abundance: NA
v_gene: TRBV10-2
len: 14
CDR3nt: TGCGCCAGCAGGGGACAGTATAGCAATCAGCCCCAGCATTTT
CDR3aa: CASRGQYSNQPQHF

j_gene: TRBJ2-7
d_gene: NA
abundance: NA
v_gene: TRBV5-4
len: 14
CDR3nt: TGTGCCAGCAGCTTGGGACAGCCTACCTACGAGCAGTACTTC
CDR3aa: CASSLGQPTYEQYF

j_gene: TRBJ2-3
d_gene: NA
abundance: NA
v_gene: TRBV19
len: 15
CDR3nt: TGTGCCAGTAGTATACTCGAGGGAGGGGGAGATACGCAGTATTTT
CDR3aa: CASSILEGGGDTQYF

j_gene: TRBJ1-5
d_gene: NA
abundance: NA
v_gene: TRBV30
len: 15
CDR3nt: TGTGCCTGGAGTGTAATGGGGGGGGACAATCAGCCCCAGCATTTT
CDR3aa: CAWSVMGGDNQPQHF

j_gene: TRBJ2-5
d_gene: NA
abundance: NA
v_gene: TRBV10-3
len: 12
CDR3nt: TGTGCCATCGGCGGGACCCATCGGACCCAGTACTTC
CDR3aa: CAIGGTHRTQYF

j_gene: TRBJ2-2
d_gene: TRBD1
abundance: NA
v_gene: TRBV7-3
len: 14
CDR3nt: TGTGCCAGCGGAACAGGGGTTTACACCGGGGAGCTGTTTTTT
CDR3aa: CASGTGVYTGELFF

j_gene: TRBJ2-2
d_gene: NA
abundance: NA
v_gene: TRBV29-1
len: 11
CDR3nt: TGCAGCGTTGGGGCGAACGGGGAGCTGTTTTTT
CDR3aa: CSVGANGELFF

j_gene: TRBJ1-2
d_gene: TRBD1
abundance: NA
v_gene: TRBV10-3
len: 14
CDR3nt: TGTGCCATCAGTGACTCGAGGGGGCTCGCTGGCTACACCTTC
CDR3aa: CAISDSRGLAGYTF

j_gene: TRBJ2-3
d_gene: TRBD2
abundance: NA
v_gene: TRBV5-1
len: 16
CDR3nt: TGCGCCAGCAGCCTTGTCTTAGCGGGAGGGACAGATACGCAGTATTTT
CDR3aa: CASSLVLAGGTDTQYF

j_gene: TRBJ1-1
d_gene: NA
abundance: NA
v_gene: TRBV19
len: 13
CDR3nt: TGTGCCAGTAGTATCCCAGGGAACACTGAAGCTTTCTTT
CDR3aa: CASSIPGNTEAFF

j_gene: TRBJ1-1
d_gene: NA
abundance: NA
v_gene: TRBV19
len: 15
CDR3nt: TGTGCCAGTAGTATAACCGTCGGGAGGAACACTGAAGCTTTCTTT
CDR3aa: CASSITVGRNTEAFF

j_gene: TRBJ1-1
d_gene: NA
abundance: NA
v_gene: TRBV19
len: 13
CDR3nt: TGTGCCAGTAGTATCGGAGCGCCGGCGGGAGCTTTCTTT
CDR3aa: CASSIGAPAGAFF

j_gene: TRBJ1-1
d_gene: NA
abundance: NA
v_gene: TRBV6-6
len: 13
CDR3nt: TGTGCCAGCACGGGTCCACCCCCCACTGAAGCTTTCTTT
CDR3aa: CASTGPPPTEAFF

j_gene: TRBJ2-7
d_gene: TRBD2
abundance: NA
v_gene: TRBV6-1
len: 18
CDR3nt: TGTGCCAGCAGTGAAAGGGTGCTAGCGGTCCTGAACTCCTACGAGCAGTACTTC
CDR3aa: CASSERVLAVLNSYEQYF

j_gene: TRBJ2-1
d_gene: TRBD2
abundance: NA
v_gene: TRBV5-1
len: 19
CDR3nt: TGCGCCAGCAGCTTGTCGGTCCTAGCGGGAGGGCTCGGTTCCAGTGAGCAGTTCTTC
CDR3aa: CASSLSVLAGGLGSSEQFF